These 14 T cell receptor beta chains came from one sample sequenced in a study of blood T cell repertoires in COVID-19. Clones were sequenced by immunoSEQ multiplex PCR, and TCRdb holds only the in-frame ones, with some missing. Of 160,000 or so clones in the sample, approximately 84% were seen once. The sample was peripheral blood. Every receptor here comes from a woman between 50 and 59 years old with COVID-19, enrolled during active disease.

The chain recombines TRBV3-1 (or the pseudogene TRBV3-2) with TRBJ2-5; D not certain. V lost 4 bases to trimming and J lost 2 bases, with 8 bases between them. CDR1 is LGHDT, CDR2 YNNKEL, per germline (reference sequence). There are 13 residues in the CDR3. In DNA form, the CDR3 reads TGTGCCAGCAGCCCCACCGGGCAAGAGACCCAGTACTTC. Residues: CASSPTGQETQYF.

The V gene is TRBV4-1, the J gene TRBJ2-7; D is perhaps TRBD1 (6 bases). Germline V CDR1 and CDR2: MGHRA, YSYEKL. This CDR3 spans 14 amino acids. Between the trimmed V and J ends, which lost 1 base and 1 base, there was a span of 8 bases. The CDR3 DNA follows: TGCGCCAGCAGCCAAGGACAGGATTCCTACGAGCAGTACTTC. Translated: CASSQGQDSYEQYF.

This clone has a single count. The chain links TRBV6-5 to TRBJ1-6; possible D gene TRBD1, 5 bases. The length of the CDR3 is 15 residues. The germline CDR1 and CDR2 sequences are MNHEY and SVGAGI. V was cut by 0 bases and J by 3 bases, with 6 bases left in between. CDR3 region: CASSYSTVYNSPLHF. The CDR3 DNA follows: TGTGCCAGCAGTTACTCGACAGTCTATAATTCACCCCTCCACTTT.

The J gene is TRBJ2-7, the V gene TRBV18; 8 nucleotides match TRBD1. Looked up from germline, CDR1 is KGHSH and CDR2 is LQKENI. This CDR3 contains 14 residues. Unmatched junction bases numbered 4, after V lost 4 bases and J lost 2 bases. CDR3 in DNA: TGTGCCAGCTCACTAGGACAGGGAGCCTACGAGCAGTACTTC. This codes for CASSLGQGAYEQYF.

The chain links TRBV2 to TRBJ2-5; a weak D match, TRBD1 (6 bases). Germline values: CDR1 SNHLY, CDR2 FYNNEI. The CDR3 contains 14 residues. V shed 2 bases and J shed 5 bases, with 12 bases lying between them. The CDR3 nucleotides are TGTGCCAGCAGTGAACAGGGGCCGGGGGAGACCCAGTACTTC. It translates to CASSEQGPGETQYF.

The chain has TRBV30 and TRBJ2-2; D might be TRBD1 (5 bases). The germline CDR1 and CDR2 sequences are GTSNPN and SVGIG (reference sequence). Trimming cost V 3 bases and J 0 bases, with 8 bases left between them. The CDR3 spans 14 residues. CDR3 residues: CAWRQESNTGELFF. As DNA, the CDR3 is TGTGCCTGGAGACAGGAGTCGAACACCGGGGAGCTGTTTTTT.

This chain connects TRBV6-5 to TRBJ1-1; no firm D call. The ends were cut back, 2 bases at V and 5 bases at J, with 12 bases in the middle. Germline lookup yields CDR1 MNHEY and CDR2 SVGAGI. The CDR3 contains 14 residues. The CDR3 loop is CASSYGRAETEAFF. DNA for the CDR3: TGTGCCAGCAGTTACGGGAGGGCGGAGACTGAAGCTTTCTTT.

The chain employs TRBV7-9 and TRBJ2-1; D possibly corresponds to TRBD2 (5 bases). Germline lookup yields CDR1 SEHNR and CDR2 FQNEAQ (reference sequence). The CDR3 runs 15 residues. The V gene lost 1 base and the J gene lost 4 bases, with 11 bases spanning the gap. DNA of the CDR3: TGTGCCAGCAGCTTAGGGAGTGGGAGATACAATGAGCAGTTCTTC. Its translation: CASSLGSGRYNEQFF.

V is TRBV25-1 and J is TRBJ1-4; D might be TRBD1 (5 bases). This CDR3 is 13 amino acids long. Germline values: CDR1 MGHDK, CDR2 SYGVNS. Trimming took 5 bases from V and 7 from J, leaving 11 bases between them. CDR3 amino acids: CASSRGLGEKLFF. The CDR3 DNA follows: TGTGCCAGCAGTAGGGGACTGGGTGAAAAACTGTTTTTT.

This clone was seen a single time. Here the CDR3 reads CASSPFDRSRSTDTQYF. The CDR3 region has the DNA TGTGCCAGCAGCCCCTTCGACAGGTCCCGATCCACAGATACGCAGTATTTT. V and J are TRBV28 and TRBJ2-3, with D perhaps TRBD1 (6 bases). V gave up 6 bases and J gave up 2 bases, with 21 bases separating them. The CDR3 runs to 17 residues. Germline V gene sequence: CDR1 MDHEN, CDR2 SYDVKM.

The rearrangement uses TRBV6-5 and TRBJ2-1; D might be TRBD2 (6 bases). This CDR3 comprises 14 residues. The germline gives CDR1 MNHEY, CDR2 SVGAGI. V lost 7 bases to trimming and J lost 6 bases, with 16 bases between them. In DNA, the CDR3 is TGTGCCAGCACCTCCGGGACTCCGATCAATGAGCAGTTCTTC. It encodes CASTSGTPINEQFF.

The V gene is TRBV5-4, the J gene TRBJ1-1; D is uncertain. CDR1 is SGHNT, CDR2 YYREEE, per germline (reference sequence). Trimming took 0 bases from V and 3 from J, leaving 6 bases between them. The CDR3 covers 13 residues. Here the CDR3 DNA reads TGTGCCAGCAGCTTGGTGCGAGACACTGAAGCTTTCTTT. Protein sequence: CASSLVRDTEAFF.

The chain recombines TRBV25-1 with TRBJ1-2, with unresolved D. V lost 4 bases to trimming and J lost 0 bases, with 6 bases between them. This CDR3 region has 13 residues. Germline CDR1 reads MGHDK; CDR2 reads SYGVNS. The CDR3 region is CASSAQTNYGYTF. In DNA, the CDR3 is TGTGCCAGCAGTGCCCAGACTAACTATGGCTACACCTTC.

The chain uses TRBV6-2 or TRBV6-3 and TRBJ1-5; 7 nucleotides agree with TRBD1. CDR3 length equals 18 residues. Trimming cost V 0 bases and J 3 bases; bases outside gene matches: 11. Germline V gives CDR1 MNHEY, CDR2 SVGEGT. CDR3 in DNA: TGTGCCAGCAGTTACTCCCCAATTAGGGACAGAGCCAATCAGCCCCAGCATTTT. This translates into CASSYSPIRDRANQPQHF.